This T cell receptor (beta chain) was sequenced during a study of blood T cell repertoires in COVID-19. On the study more broadly: COVID-19 samples, acute and convalescent, were from the United States, Italy and Spain.

Per the authors' pipeline: Cell counts per sample came from amplifying reference gene primers. The data were produced by immunoSEQ multiplex PCR, yet TCRdb's version contains in-frame clones alone and is incomplete. D and trimming were read from the DNA, whereas the V and J calls and clone size are those reported in that table. The sample holds approximately 280,000 clones; roughly 85% are singletons and the top ten take 2.5% to 3%. V was shortened by 1 base and J by 13 bases, with 11 bases between the two germline ends. The CDR3 length is 13 residues. Germline CDR1 is LGHNA and CDR2 is YNFKEQ. Participants came from 24 US areas, aged about 18 to 100 years. Cohort 3 recovered donors had two negative PCRs, clearance, or symptom resolution.

This clonotype was sampled from a woman aged 45 to 65 who had recovered from COVID-19. The J gene is TRBJ1-6, the V gene TRBV4-2; D possibly corresponds to TRBD1 (6 bases). Material for sequencing was PBMCs or T cells enriched from blood (not recorded which). DNA for the CDR3: TGTGCCAGCAGCCAAGCCGGGGGGCGTCCCCTCCACTTT. It specifies CASSQAGGRPLHF.